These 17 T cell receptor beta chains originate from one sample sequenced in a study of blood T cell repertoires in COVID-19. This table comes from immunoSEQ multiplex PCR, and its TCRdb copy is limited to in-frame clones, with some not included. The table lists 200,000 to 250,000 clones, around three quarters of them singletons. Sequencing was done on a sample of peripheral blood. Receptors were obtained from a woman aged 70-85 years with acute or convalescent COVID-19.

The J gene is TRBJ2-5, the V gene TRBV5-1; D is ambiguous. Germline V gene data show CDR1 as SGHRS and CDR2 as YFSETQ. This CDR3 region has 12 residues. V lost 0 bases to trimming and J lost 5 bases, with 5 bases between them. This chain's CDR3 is CASSLDWETQYF. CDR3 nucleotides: TGCGCCAGCAGCTTGGACTGGGAGACCCAGTACTTC.

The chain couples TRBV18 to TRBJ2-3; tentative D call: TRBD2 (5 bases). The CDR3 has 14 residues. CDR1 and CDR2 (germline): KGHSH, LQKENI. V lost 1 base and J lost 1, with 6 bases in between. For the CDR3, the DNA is TGTGCCAGCTCACCACAGGGAGGCACAGATACGCAGTATTTT. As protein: CASSPQGGTDTQYF.

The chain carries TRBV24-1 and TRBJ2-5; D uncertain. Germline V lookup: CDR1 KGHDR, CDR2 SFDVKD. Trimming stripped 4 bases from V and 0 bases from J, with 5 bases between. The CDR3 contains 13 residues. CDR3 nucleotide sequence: TGTGCCACCAGTGACAACAACCAAGAGACCCAGTACTTC. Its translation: CATSDNNQETQYF.

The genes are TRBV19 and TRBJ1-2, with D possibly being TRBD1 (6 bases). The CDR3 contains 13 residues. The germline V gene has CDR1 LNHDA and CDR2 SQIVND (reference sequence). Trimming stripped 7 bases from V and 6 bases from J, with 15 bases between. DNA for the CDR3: TGTGCCAGTAAACACAGGGTTAGTCATGGCTACACCTTC. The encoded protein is CASKHRVSHGYTF.

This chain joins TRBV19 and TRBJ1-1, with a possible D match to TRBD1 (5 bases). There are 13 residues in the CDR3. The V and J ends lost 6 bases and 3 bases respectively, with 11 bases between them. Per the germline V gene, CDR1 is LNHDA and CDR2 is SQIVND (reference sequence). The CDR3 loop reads CASSPDRYTEAFF. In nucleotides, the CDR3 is TGTGCCAGTAGCCCCGACAGATACACTGAAGCTTTCTTT.

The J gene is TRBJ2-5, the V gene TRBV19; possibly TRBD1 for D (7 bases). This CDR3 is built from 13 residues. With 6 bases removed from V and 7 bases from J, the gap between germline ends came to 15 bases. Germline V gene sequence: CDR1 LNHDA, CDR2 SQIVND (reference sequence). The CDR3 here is CASRLGQGGTQYF. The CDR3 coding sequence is TGTGCCAGTAGACTGGGGCAGGGGGGGACCCAGTACTTC.

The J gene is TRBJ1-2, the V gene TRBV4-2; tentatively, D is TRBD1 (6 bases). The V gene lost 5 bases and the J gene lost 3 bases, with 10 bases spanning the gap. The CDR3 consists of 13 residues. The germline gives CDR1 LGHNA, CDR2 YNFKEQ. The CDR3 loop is CASSAQGDYGYTF. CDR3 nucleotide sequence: TGTGCCAGCAGCGCACAGGGAGACTATGGCTACACCTTC.

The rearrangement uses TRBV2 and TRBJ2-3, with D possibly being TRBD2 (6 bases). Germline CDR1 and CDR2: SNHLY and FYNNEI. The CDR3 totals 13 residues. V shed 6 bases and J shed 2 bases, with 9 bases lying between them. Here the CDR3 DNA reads TGTGCCAGCAGCGGGAGATTCACAGATACGCAGTATTTT. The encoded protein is CASSGRFTDTQYF.

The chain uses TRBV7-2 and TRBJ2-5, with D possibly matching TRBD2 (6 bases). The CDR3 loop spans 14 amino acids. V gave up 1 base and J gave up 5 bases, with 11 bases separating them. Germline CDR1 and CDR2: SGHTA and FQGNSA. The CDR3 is CASSLGGERETQYF. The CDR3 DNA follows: TGTGCCAGCAGCTTAGGCGGGGAACGGGAGACCCAGTACTTC.

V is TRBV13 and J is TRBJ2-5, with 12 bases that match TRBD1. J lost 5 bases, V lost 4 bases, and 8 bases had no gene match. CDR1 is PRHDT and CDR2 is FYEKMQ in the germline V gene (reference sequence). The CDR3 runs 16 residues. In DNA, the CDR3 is TGTGCCAGCAGCTCCCGGGACAGGGGGCGTGGGGAGACCCAGTACTTC. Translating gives CASSSRDRGRGETQYF.

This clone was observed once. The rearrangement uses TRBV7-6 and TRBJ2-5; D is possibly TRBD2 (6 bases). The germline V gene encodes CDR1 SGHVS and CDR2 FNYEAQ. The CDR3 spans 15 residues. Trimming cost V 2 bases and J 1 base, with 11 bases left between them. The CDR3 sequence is CASSLYGGTQETQYF. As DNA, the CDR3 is TGTGCCAGCAGCTTATACGGGGGAACCCAAGAGACCCAGTACTTC.

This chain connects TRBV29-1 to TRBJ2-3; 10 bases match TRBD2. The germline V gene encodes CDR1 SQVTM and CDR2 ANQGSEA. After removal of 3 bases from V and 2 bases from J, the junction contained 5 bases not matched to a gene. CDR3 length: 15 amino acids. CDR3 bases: TGCAGCGTTGAGATCCTAGCGGGGGTCACAGATACGCAGTATTTT. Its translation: CSVEILAGVTDTQYF.

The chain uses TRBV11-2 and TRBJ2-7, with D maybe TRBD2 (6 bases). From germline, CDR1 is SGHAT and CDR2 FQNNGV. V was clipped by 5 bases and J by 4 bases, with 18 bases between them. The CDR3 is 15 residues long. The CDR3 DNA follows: TGTGCCAGCAGCGAATCGGGAGCCCCGTTTTACGAGCAGTACGTC. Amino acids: CASSESGAPFYEQYV.

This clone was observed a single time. The CDR3 protein is CASSSGQNGNTIYF. The CDR3 DNA sequence: TGCGCCAGCAGCTCCGGACAGAATGGAAACACCATATATTTT. The J gene is TRBJ1-3, the V gene TRBV5-1, with a possible D match to TRBD1 (6 bases). V dropped 3 bases and J dropped 3 bases, with 10 bases sitting between them. Germline V gives CDR1 SGHRS, CDR2 YFSETQ. The length of the CDR3 is 14 residues.

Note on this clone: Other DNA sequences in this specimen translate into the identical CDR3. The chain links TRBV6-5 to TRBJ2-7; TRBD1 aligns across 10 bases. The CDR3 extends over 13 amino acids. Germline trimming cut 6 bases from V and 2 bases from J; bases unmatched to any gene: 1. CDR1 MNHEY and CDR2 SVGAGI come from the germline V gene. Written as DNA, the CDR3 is TGTGCCAGCAGAGGACAGGGGGCCTACGAGCAGTACGTC. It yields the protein CASRGQGAYEQYV.

Here the CDR3 reads CASSTGSFGNTIYF. The CDR3 region has the DNA TGTGCCAGCAGTACAGGGTCTTTTGGAAACACCATATATTTT. The chain carries TRBV2 and TRBJ1-3, with D perhaps matching TRBD1 (6 bases). The CDR3 spans 14 residues. V dropped 5 bases and J dropped 3 bases, with 11 bases sitting between them. Germline CDR1 SNHLY, CDR2 FYNNEI.

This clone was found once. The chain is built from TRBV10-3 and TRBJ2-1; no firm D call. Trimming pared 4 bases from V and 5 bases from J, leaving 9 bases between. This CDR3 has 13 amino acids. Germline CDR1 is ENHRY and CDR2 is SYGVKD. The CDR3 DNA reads TGTGCCATCAGTGGCGAACCGAACAATGAGCAGTTCTTC. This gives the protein CAISGEPNNEQFF.